One sample yielded the 3 T cell receptor beta chains listed below, sequenced in a study of OX40 agonist ivuxolimab in advanced cancers. Profiling relied on immunoSEQ multiplex PCR, and the TCRdb table lists in-frame clones only, not all of them. The table records more than 25,000 clones, roughly 83% of them present only once. Here the sequenced sample was CD4+ or CD8+ T cells sorted from blood, taken in a trial of the OX40 agonist ivuxolimab. The receptors derive from an adult with an advanced solid tumor such as melanoma, head and neck, liver or kidney cancer.

This clone appeared once. The chain joins TRBV5-5 to TRBJ2-5; 13 bases align to TRBD2. This CDR3 region has 14 residues. The junction had 0 bases not matched to a gene; V was cut back by 3 bases and J by 4 bases. CDR1 and CDR2 from the germline V gene are SGHKS and YYEKEE (reference sequence). This CDR3 reads CASSWTSGGETQYF. DNA of the CDR3: TGTGCCAGCAGCTGGACTAGCGGGGGAGAGACCCAGTACTTC.

This chain links TRBV5-4 with TRBJ2-7, with D possibly TRBD1 on 5 matching bases. Trimming left V 4 bases short and J 2 bases short, with 7 bases between. Germline CDR1 SGHNT, CDR2 YYREEE (reference sequence). The CDR3 contains 12 residues. DNA for the CDR3: TGTGCCAGCAGCGCGACAGCCTACGAGCAGTACTTC. Residues: CASSATAYEQYF.

The chain uses TRBV9 and TRBJ2-1, with TRBD1 matching over 9 bases. This CDR3 region has 15 residues. Germline loops: CDR1 SGDLS, CDR2 YYNGEE. The J segment lost 8 bases and the V segment lost 3 bases, leaving 9 bases of the junction unmatched. The CDR3: CASSAVGTGSDEQFF. For the CDR3, the DNA is TGTGCCAGCAGCGCCGTAGGGACAGGGAGTGATGAGCAGTTCTTC.